This T cell receptor (beta chain) comes out of a study of T cell responses to AZD1222 COVID-19 vaccine. The study, taken as a whole, reports: A rise in Spike-specific TCR breadth and depth followed two AZD1222 doses. Repertoires were sampled only after the peak T cell response.

TCRdb's table, derived via immunoSEQ multiplex PCR, lists solely in-frame clones and lacks some. This table holds roughly 150,000 clones, under 95% found once. Comments on this clone: What it recognizes is unknown.

With V trimmed by 7 bases and J by 5 bases, 7 bases remained unmatched. Germline V CDR1 and CDR2: LNHNV, YYDKDF (reference sequence). This CDR3 is built from 14 residues. The source was peripheral blood, collected on day 0 of AZD1222 vaccination. The receptor comes from an adult in good health. This chain connects TRBV15 to TRBJ1-1, with 10 bases matching TRBD1. The DNA of the CDR3 is TGTGCCACCAAAGACAGGGGGCAAGGGACTGAAGCTTTCTTT. Its translation is CATKDRGQGTEAFF.